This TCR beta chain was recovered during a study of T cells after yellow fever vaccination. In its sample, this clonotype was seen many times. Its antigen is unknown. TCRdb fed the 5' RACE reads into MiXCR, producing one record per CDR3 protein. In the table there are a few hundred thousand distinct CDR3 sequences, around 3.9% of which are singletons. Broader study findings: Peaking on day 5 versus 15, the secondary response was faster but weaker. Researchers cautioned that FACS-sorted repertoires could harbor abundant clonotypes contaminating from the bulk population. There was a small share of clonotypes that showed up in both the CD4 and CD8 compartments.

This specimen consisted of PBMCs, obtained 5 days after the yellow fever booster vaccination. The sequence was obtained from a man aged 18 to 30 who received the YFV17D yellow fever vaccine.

The CDR3 loop is CASSLARGNEQYV. CDR3 sequence (DNA): TGTGCCAGCAGCTTAGCACGGGGGAATGAGCAGTACGTC. The rearrangement links TRBV7-2 to TRBJ2-7; a possible D gene is TRBD2 (6 bases). Germline V CDR1 and CDR2: SGHTA, FQGNSA. The CDR3 covers 13 residues. The V gene lost 0 bases and the J gene lost 7 bases, with 10 bases spanning the gap.